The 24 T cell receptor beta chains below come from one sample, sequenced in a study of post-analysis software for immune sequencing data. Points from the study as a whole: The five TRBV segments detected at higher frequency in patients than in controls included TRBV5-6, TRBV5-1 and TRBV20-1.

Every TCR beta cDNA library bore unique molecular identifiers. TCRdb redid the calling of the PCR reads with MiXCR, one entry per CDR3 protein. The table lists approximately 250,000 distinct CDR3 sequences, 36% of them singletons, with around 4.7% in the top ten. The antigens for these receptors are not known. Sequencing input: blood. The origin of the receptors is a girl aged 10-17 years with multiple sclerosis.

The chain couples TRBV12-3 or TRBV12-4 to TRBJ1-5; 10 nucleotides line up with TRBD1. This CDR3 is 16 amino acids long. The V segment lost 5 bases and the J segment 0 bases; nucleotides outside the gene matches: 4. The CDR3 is CASSPGTGVSNQPQHF. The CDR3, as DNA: TGTGCCAGCAGTCCCGGGACAGGGGTTAGCAATCAGCCCCAGCATTTT.

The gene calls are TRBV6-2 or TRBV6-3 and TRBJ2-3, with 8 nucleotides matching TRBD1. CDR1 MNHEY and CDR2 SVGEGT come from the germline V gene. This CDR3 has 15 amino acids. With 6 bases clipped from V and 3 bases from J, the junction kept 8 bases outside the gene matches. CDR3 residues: CASSLQGVGTDTQYF. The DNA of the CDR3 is TGTGCCAGCAGCCTACAGGGGGTCGGGACAGATACGCAGTATTTT.

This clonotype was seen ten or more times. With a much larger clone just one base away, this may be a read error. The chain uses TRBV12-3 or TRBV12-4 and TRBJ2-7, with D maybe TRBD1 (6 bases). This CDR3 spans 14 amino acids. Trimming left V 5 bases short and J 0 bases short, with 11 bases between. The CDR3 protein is CASSKGDRSYEQYF. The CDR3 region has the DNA TGTGCCAGCAGTAAGGGGGACCGCTCCTACGAGCAGTACTTC.

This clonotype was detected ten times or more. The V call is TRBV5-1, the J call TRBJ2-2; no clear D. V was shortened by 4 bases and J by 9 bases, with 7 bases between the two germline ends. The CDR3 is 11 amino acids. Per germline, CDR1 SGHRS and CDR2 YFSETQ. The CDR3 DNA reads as TGCGCCAGCAGCCTCAACCGGGAGCTGTTTTTT. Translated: CASSLNRELFF.

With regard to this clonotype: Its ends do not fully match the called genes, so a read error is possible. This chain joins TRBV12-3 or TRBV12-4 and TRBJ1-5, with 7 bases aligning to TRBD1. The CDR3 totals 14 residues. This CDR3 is CVSSRDSSNQPQHF. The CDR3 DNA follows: TGTGTCAGCAGCCGGGACAGCAGCAATCAGCCCCAGCATTTT.

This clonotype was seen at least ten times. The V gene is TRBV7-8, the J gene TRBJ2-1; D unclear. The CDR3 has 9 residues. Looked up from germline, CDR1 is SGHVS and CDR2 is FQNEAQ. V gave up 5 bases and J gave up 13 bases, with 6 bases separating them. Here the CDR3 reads CASSPTQFF. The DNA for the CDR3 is TGTGCCAGCAGCCCTACACAGTTCTTC.

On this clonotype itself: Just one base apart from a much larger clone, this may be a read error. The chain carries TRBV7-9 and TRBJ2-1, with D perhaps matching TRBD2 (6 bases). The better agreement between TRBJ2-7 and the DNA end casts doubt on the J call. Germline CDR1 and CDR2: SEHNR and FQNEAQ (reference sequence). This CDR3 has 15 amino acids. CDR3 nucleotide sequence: TGTGCCAGCAGCCTGACTACTAGCTCCTACAATGAGCAGTACTTC. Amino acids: CASSLTTSSYNEQYF.

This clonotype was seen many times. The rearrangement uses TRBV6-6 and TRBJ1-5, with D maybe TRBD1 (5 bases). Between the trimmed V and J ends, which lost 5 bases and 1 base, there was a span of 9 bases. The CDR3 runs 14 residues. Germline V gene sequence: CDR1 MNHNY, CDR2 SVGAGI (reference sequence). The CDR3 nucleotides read TGTGCCAGCAGTCGCCGGGACAGCAATCAGCCCCAGCATTTT. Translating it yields CASSRRDSNQPQHF.

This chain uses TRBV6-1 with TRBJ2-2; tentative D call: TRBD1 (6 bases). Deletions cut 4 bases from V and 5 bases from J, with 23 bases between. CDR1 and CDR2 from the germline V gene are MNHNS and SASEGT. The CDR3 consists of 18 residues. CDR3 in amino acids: CASSVLPRTELTTGELFF. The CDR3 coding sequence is TGTGCCAGCAGTGTCCTCCCTCGGACAGAGTTGACAACCGGGGAGCTGTTTTTT.

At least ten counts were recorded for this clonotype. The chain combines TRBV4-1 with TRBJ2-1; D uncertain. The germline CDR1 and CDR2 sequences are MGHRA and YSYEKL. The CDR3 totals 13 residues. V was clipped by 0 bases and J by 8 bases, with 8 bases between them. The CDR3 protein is CASSQDPRDEQFF. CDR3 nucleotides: TGCGCCAGCAGCCAAGATCCGCGAGATGAGCAGTTCTTC.

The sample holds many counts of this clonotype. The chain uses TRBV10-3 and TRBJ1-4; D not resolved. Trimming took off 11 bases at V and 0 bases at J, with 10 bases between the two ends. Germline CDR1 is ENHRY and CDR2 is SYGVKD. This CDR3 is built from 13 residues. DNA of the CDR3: TGTGCCGCGTCCAGCACAACTAATGAAAAACTGTTTTTT. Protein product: CAASSTTNEKLFF.

The CDR3: CASSYRPGLAVNNEQYF. CDR3 nucleotides: TGTGCCAGCAGTTACCGTCCCGGACTAGCGGTGAACAATGAGCAGTACTTC. The chain recombines TRBV6-2 or TRBV6-3 with TRBJ2-7; TRBD2 matches 10 bases. CDR3 length equals 17 residues. CDR1 MNHEY and CDR2 SVGEGT come from the germline V gene. Trimming took 2 bases from V and 7 from J; bases not matched to a gene: 14.

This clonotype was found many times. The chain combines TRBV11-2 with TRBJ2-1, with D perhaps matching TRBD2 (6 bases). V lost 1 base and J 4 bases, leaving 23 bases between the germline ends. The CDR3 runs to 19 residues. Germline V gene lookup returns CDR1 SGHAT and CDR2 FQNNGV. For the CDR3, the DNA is TGTGCCAGCAGCTTAGTAGAGGTAGGGCGGCTAGCGAATTACAATGAGCAGTTCTTC. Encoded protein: CASSLVEVGRLANYNEQFF.

As DNA, the CDR3 is TGCAGTGCCAGCCAGGCCGCCGATGAGCAGTTCTTC. Translating it yields CSASQAADEQFF. This chain joins TRBV20-1 and TRBJ2-1; no clear D gene. Per the germline V gene, CDR1 is DFQATT and CDR2 is SNEGSKA (reference sequence). Trimming took off 6 bases at V and 8 bases at J, with 14 bases between the two ends. The CDR3 length is 12 residues.

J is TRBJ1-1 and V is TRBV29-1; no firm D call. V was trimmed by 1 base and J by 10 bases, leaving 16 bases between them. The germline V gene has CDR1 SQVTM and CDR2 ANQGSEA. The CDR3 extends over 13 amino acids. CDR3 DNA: TGCAGCGTTGAAGTAAAGGGCGGGTCGCTAGCTTTCTTT. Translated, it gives CSVEVKGGSLAFF.

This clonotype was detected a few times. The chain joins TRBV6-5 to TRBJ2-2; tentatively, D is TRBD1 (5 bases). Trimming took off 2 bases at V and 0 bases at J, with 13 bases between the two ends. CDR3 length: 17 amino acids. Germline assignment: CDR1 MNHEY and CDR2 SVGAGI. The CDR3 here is CASSYVAGKTNTGELFF. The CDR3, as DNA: TGTGCCAGCAGTTACGTGGCAGGGAAAACGAACACCGGGGAGCTGTTTTTT.

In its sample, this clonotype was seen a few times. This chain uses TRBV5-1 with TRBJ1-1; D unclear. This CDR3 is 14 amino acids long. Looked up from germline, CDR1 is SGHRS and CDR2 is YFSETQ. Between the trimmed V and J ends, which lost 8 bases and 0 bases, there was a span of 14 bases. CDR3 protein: CASTPSRMNTEAFF. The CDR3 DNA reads TGCGCCAGTACTCCGTCTCGGATGAACACTGAAGCTTTCTTT.

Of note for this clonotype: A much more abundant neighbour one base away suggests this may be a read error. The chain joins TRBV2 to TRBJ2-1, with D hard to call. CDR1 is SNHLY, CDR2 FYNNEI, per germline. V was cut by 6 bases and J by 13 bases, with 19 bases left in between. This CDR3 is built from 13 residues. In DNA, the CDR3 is TGTGCCAGCAGACCGACGGGCGAAGAGACCCAGTTCTTC. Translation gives CASRPTGEETQFF.

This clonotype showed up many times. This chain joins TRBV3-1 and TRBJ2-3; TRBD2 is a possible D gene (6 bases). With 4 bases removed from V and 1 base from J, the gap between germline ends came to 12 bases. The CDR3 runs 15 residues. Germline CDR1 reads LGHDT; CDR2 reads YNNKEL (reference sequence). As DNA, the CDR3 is TGTGCCAGCAGCCTTAGGGCGGGGCGCACAGATACGCAGTATTTT. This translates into CASSLRAGRTDTQYF.

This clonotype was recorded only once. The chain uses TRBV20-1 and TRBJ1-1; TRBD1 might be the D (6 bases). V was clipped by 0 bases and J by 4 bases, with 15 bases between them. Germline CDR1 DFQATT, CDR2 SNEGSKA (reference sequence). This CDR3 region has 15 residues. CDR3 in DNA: TGCAGTGCTAGAGATCGAGCAGGGGTGGGCACTGAAGCTTTCTTT. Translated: CSARDRAGVGTEAFF.

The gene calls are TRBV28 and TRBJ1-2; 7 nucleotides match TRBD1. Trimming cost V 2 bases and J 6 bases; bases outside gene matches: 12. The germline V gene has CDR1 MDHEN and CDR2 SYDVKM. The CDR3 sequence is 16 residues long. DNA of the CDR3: TGTGCCAGCAGTTTAGGCTTTACCGACAGGGAAAATGGCTACACCTTC. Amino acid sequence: CASSLGFTDRENGYTF.

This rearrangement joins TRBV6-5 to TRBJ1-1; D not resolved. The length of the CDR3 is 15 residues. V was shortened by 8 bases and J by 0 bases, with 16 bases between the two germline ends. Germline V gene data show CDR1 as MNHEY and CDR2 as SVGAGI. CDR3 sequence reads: CASVSPSVMNTEAFF. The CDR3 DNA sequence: TGTGCCAGCGTTAGCCCCTCAGTCATGAACACTGAAGCTTTCTTT.

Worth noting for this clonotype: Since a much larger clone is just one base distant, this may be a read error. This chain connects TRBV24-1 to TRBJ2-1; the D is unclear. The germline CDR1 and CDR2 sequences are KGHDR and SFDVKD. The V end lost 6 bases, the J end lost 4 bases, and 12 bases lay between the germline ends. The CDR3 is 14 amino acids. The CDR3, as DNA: TGTGCCACCAGTAATGACACACTTTACAATGAGCAGTTCTTC. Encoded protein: CATSNDTLYNEQFF.

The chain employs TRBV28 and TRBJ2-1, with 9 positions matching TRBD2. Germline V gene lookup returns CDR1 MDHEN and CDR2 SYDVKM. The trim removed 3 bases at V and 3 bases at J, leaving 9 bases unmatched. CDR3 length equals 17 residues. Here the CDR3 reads CASSFGSGGRFYNEQFF. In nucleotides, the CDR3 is TGTGCCAGCAGTTTTGGTAGCGGGGGCCGATTCTACAATGAGCAGTTCTTC. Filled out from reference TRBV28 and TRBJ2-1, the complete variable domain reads DVKVTQSSRYLVKRTGEKVFLECVQDMDHENMFWYRQDPGLGLRLIYFSYDVKMKEKGDIPEGYSVSREKKERFSLILESASTNQTSMYLCASSFGSGGRFYNEQFFGPGTRLTVL.